The TCR beta chain under discussion was sequenced for a study of cytomegalovirus exposure and HLA in healthy donors. Study-wide results and limits: The study designated some 180 TCR beta chains cytomegalovirus-associated. Analysis was performed later, and it showed HLA-associated TCR beta chains to be more clonally expanded than equally common others. Testing in vitro showed a few CMV-associated chains specific for CMV antigens.

Among the donors, all were healthy bone marrow donors. CDR1 and CDR2 (germline): MGHRA, YSYEKL. This CDR3 has 14 residues. The PCR was carried out with 60 Vbeta primers and 13 Jbeta primers. The repertoire was sequenced with immunoSEQ multiplex PCR; TCRdb's copy has only in-frame clones and lacks some. The table includes fewer than 130,000 clones, about 79% detected once. This clone was recorded a few times. What it binds is unknown. The junction does not match germline at one end; this may be a read error. This TCR came from a man in his fifties or sixties in good health and CMV-seropositive. The chain combines TRBV4-1 with TRBJ2-7; 7 nucleotides align to TRBD2. Material for sequencing was PBMCs. The CDR3 sequence: CASSQGPTGGEQYF. CDR3 nucleotide sequence: TGTGCCAGCAGCCAAGGGCCAACGGGGGGCGAGCAGTACTTC.